This entry lists 8 T cell receptor beta chains sequenced from one sample in a study of blood T cell repertoires in COVID-19. The assay was immunoSEQ multiplex PCR, and TCRdb's table has in-frame clones only and misses some. Here the sample spans some 250,000 clones, about 73% being singletons. The sequencing input was peripheral blood. These receptors were taken from a woman of 80 years or more with acute or convalescent COVID-19.

The chain links TRBV21-1 to TRBJ2-3; the DNA was not compared with TRBD1, the D call given in the table. TRBV21-1 is termed a pseudogene. The length of the CDR3 is 19 residues. The CDR3 DNA sequence: TGTGCCAGCAGCATGAGGGACACGTGTGTTACCTTACCTATGGATACGCAGTATTTT. Its protein is CASSMRDTCVTLPMDTQYF.

The V and J genes are TRBV12-3 or TRBV12-4 and TRBJ1-2, with unresolved D. V gave up 5 bases and J gave up 4 bases, with 8 bases separating them. There are 12 residues in the CDR3. CDR3 residues: CASSRTAYGYTF. CDR3 sequence (DNA): TGTGCCAGCAGTCGTACAGCCTATGGCTACACCTTC.

V usage is TRBV18 and J usage is TRBJ1-3, with TRBD1 as a possible D gene (5 bases). The germline gives CDR1 KGHSH, CDR2 LQKENI. Trimming left V 5 bases short and J 2 bases short, with 16 bases between. The CDR3 has 16 residues. The CDR3 DNA reads TGTGCCAGCTCATCCTCGACAGTGGCAGCTGGAAACACCATATATTTT. Its protein is CASSSSTVAAGNTIYF.

This clone was found a few times. The chain has TRBV7-8 and TRBJ1-6, with 7 positions matching TRBD1. The CDR3 is 15 amino acids. The V gene end was trimmed by 5 bases and the J gene end by 5 bases; junction bases not matched to a gene: 6. CDR1 is SGHVS and CDR2 is FQNEAQ in the germline V gene. The chain's CDR3 is CASSLGTANNSPLHF. DNA of the CDR3: TGTGCCAGCAGCCTTGGGACAGCCAATAATTCACCCCTCCACTTT.

The chain couples TRBV4-1 to TRBJ1-6; TRBD1 might be the D (5 bases). The CDR3 contains 20 residues. The V end was cut by 4 bases, the J end by 1 base, with 23 bases between. Germline assignment: CDR1 MGHRA and CDR2 YSYEKL. The chain's CDR3 is CASSRTVPAKGASYNSPLHF. CDR3 DNA: TGCGCCAGCAGCCGCACGGTCCCTGCCAAAGGGGCTTCCTATAATTCACCCCTCCACTTT.

CDR3 nucleotides: TGTGCCAGCAGTCGAGAGGGTTCTCAGCCCCAGCATTTT. It yields the protein CASSREGSQPQHF. The chain uses TRBV27 and TRBJ1-5; unclear D gene. CDR3 length equals 13 residues. Trimming pared 5 bases from V and 6 bases from J, leaving 11 bases between. Germline values: CDR1 MNHEY, CDR2 SMNVEV (reference sequence).

The chain has TRBV7-8 and TRBJ1-6; TRBD1 agrees at 10 bases. This CDR3 has 18 residues. The germline V gene encodes CDR1 SGHVS and CDR2 FQNEAQ. Unmatched junction bases numbered 7, after V lost 3 bases and J lost 2 bases. The CDR3 reads CASSLGQGLITYNSPLHF. The CDR3 DNA reads TGTGCCAGCAGCTTGGGACAGGGGTTAATCACCTATAATTCACCCCTCCACTTT.

The table lists this clone with a few counts. V gene TRBV5-1 combines with J gene TRBJ1-2; TRBD1 agrees at 10 bases. CDR3 length: 13 residues. CDR1 and CDR2 (germline): SGHRS, YFSETQ. Losses at the gene ends were 4 bases for V and 5 bases for J; bases not matched to a gene: 2. CDR3 sequence (DNA): TGCGCCAGCAGCCGGGACAGGGGTTATGGCTACACCTTC. Protein sequence: CASSRDRGYGYTF.